This TCR beta chain was recorded in a study of T cells in Graves' hyperthyroidism and ophthalmopathy. Amplification of TCR beta CDR3 regions was performed using RNA transcripts as template. First-round RT-PCR with HTBI primers amplified the TCR CDR3 region. TCRdb redid the calling of the multiplex PCR reads with MiXCR, one entry per CDR3 protein. This table holds about 370,000 distinct CDR3 sequences, approximately 14% found once. CDR3 length: 20 residues. Per the germline V gene, CDR1 is LNHDA and CDR2 is SQIVND (reference sequence). The J segment lost 7 bases and the V segment lost 5 bases, leaving 23 bases of the junction unmatched. The study included ophthalmopathy patients with Clinical Activity Score at least 3, NOSPECS grade at least 4 and duration under 3 months. The PBMCs studied were ones that came from roughly 9.4 ml fresh peripheral blood. Concerning this clonotype: Its cognate antigen is unknown.

Findings and limits, study-wide: Blood also held most thyroid clonotypes expanded beyond 0.001.

This clonotype was obtained from an older woman with Graves' ophthalmopathy. Sample: blood. The rearrangement uses TRBV19 and TRBJ2-4; 10 bases line up with TRBD2. DNA for the CDR3: TGTGCCAGTAGTTCTCCCCACCGGACTAGCGGCCCGAGGGTCGGGAACATTCAGTACTTC. The encoded protein is CASSSPHRTSGPRVGNIQYF.